The 14 T cell receptor beta chains presented below share a single source sample, sequenced in a study of identical twins. TCRdb ran MiXCR on the 5' RACE reads and lists one entry per CDR3 protein. In the table there are hundreds of thousands of distinct CDR3 sequences, 15% to 20% of which are singletons. In addition, the sample was reused for a study of T cells expressing NK-cell markers.

The sample comprised PBMCs. The receptors come from a woman between 18 and 29 years old in good health.

This clonotype came up a few times. The J gene is TRBJ2-7, the V gene TRBV15; the D gene is possibly TRBD2 (5 bases). The CDR3 loop spans 15 amino acids. CDR1 LNHNV and CDR2 YYDKDF come from the germline V gene (reference sequence). Trimming removed 0 bases from V and 3 bases from J, with 12 bases in between. CDR3 coding DNA: TGTGCCACCAGCAGAGATTTGGGAGCCGTCTACGAGCAGTACTTC. Protein sequence: CATSRDLGAVYEQYF. Together with reference TRBV15 and TRBJ2-7, the CDR3 gives the full variable domain: DAMVIQNPRYQVTQFGKPVTLSCSQTLNHNVMYWYQQKSSQAPKLLFHYYDKDFNNEADTPDNFQSRRPNTSFCFLDIRSPGLGDTAMYLCATSRDLGAVYEQYFGPGTRLTVT.

The V call is TRBV15, the J call TRBJ2-1; 9 bases match TRBD1. The CDR3 spans 15 residues. Germline lookup yields CDR1 LNHNV and CDR2 YYDKDF (reference sequence). With V trimmed by 1 base and J by 6 bases, 4 bases remained unmatched. DNA for the CDR3: TGTGCCACCAGCAGAGGGGGGGACAGGGTCAATGAGCAGTTCTTC. Translating it yields CATSRGGDRVNEQFF.

This clonotype has just a few counts. The chain has TRBV30 and TRBJ2-1; weak D call: TRBD2 (6 bases). This CDR3 is built from 14 residues. V was clipped by 2 bases and J by 6 bases, with 14 bases between them. The germline V gene encodes CDR1 GTSNPN and CDR2 SVGIG (reference sequence). CDR3 nucleotides: TGTGCCTGGAGTCTAAACCTAGCGACCAATGAGCAGTTCTTC. It is translated as CAWSLNLATNEQFF.

The chain carries TRBV12-3 or TRBV12-4 and TRBJ2-7, with D perhaps TRBD1 or TRBD2 (5 bases each). The CDR3 is made up of 17 amino acids. Trimming pared 3 bases from V and 7 bases from J, leaving 25 bases between. CDR3 sequence (DNA): TGTGCCAGCAGTTTCTCTCTCCGCCCCAGGGTCTCGGGGGAGCAGTACTTC. It codes for CASSFSLRPRVSGEQYF.

This clonotype has at least ten counts. The rearrangement joins TRBV7-2 to TRBJ2-2; TRBD1 might be the D (6 bases). The V gene's germline CDR1 is SGHTA and CDR2 FQGNSA. The CDR3 totals 14 residues. V lost 8 bases and J 4 bases, leaving 14 bases between the germline ends. The CDR3 loop reads CASGGQTGTGELFF. In DNA, the CDR3 is TGTGCCAGCGGCGGACAGACGGGCACCGGGGAGCTGTTTTTT.

A few counts support this clonotype. The chain has TRBV7-2 and TRBJ2-3; either TRBD1 or TRBD2 may fit D (5 bases each). V was cut by 1 base and J by 2 bases, with 7 bases left in between. There are 14 residues in the CDR3. CDR1 is SGHTA, CDR2 FQGNSA, per germline. The CDR3: CASSLDGATDTQYF. The CDR3 coding sequence is TGTGCCAGCAGCTTAGACGGGGCCACAGATACGCAGTATTTT.

This chain joins TRBV5-5 and TRBJ2-1; tentatively, D is TRBD2 (5 bases). Germline CDR1 SGHKS, CDR2 YYEKEE (reference sequence). V was shortened by 4 bases and J by 9 bases, with 14 bases between the two germline ends. The CDR3 runs to 13 residues. CDR3 sequence: CASSPGFWREQFF. CDR3 coding DNA: TGTGCCAGCAGCCCGGGGTTTTGGCGTGAGCAGTTCTTC.

This clonotype appeared a few times. V is TRBV4-3 and J is TRBJ2-5, with D unclear. The CDR3 length is 15 residues. Deletions cut 0 bases from V and 5 bases from J, with 13 bases between. Germline V gives CDR1 LGHNA, CDR2 YSLEER. The CDR3 DNA follows: TGCGCCAGCAGCCAAGATCTGGGGTCGAGTGAGACCCAGTACTTC. This translates into CASSQDLGSSETQYF.

The chain joins TRBV2 to TRBJ1-2; D call uncertain. The CDR3 is 11 residues long. Trimming removed 7 bases from V and 5 bases from J, with 8 bases in between. Per the germline V gene, CDR1 is SNHLY and CDR2 is FYNNEI. The CDR3 nucleotides are TGTGCCAGCAAAACCGTTTATGGCTACACCTTC. Residues: CASKTVYGYTF.

This clonotype was seen more than once but under ten times. This chain links TRBV20-1 with TRBJ1-1, with a possible D match to TRBD1 (5 bases). Germline CDR1 is DFQATT and CDR2 is SNEGSKA (reference sequence). The CDR3 consists of 14 residues. V was clipped by 2 bases and J by 5 bases, with 15 bases between them. This chain's CDR3 is CSARFGSGETEAFF. The CDR3 DNA sequence: TGCAGTGCTAGATTCGGCTCGGGGGAAACTGAAGCTTTCTTT.

This clonotype came up many times. The V gene is TRBV6-1, the J gene TRBJ1-2; D possibly corresponds to TRBD1 (5 bases). Trimming removed 6 bases at V and 5 bases at J, with 16 bases between. This CDR3 spans 14 amino acids. Germline assignment: CDR1 MNHNS and CDR2 SASEGT. The CDR3 bases are TGTGCCAGCAGGAAGGGCGGGGGTCGATATGGCTACACCTTC. Its protein product is CASRKGGGRYGYTF.

This rearrangement joins TRBV5-6 to TRBJ2-7; 7 nucleotides match TRBD1. Germline V CDR1 and CDR2: SGHDT, YYEEEE. V lost 2 bases and J lost 3; bases outside the gene matches: 8. CDR3 length: 15 amino acids. This chain's CDR3 is CASSFSGTAVYEQYF. DNA for the CDR3: TGTGCCAGCAGCTTCTCCGGGACAGCGGTCTACGAGCAGTACTTC.

There are a few counts of this clonotype. This sequence joins TRBV6-1 and TRBJ2-5; perhaps TRBD1 as D (6 bases). The V gene lost 6 bases and the J gene lost 3 bases, with 17 bases spanning the gap. This CDR3 region has 15 residues. The germline V gene encodes CDR1 MNHNS and CDR2 SASEGT. Here the CDR3 reads CASSAPRGREETQYF. In nucleotides, the CDR3 is TGTGCCAGCAGCGCCCCCAGGGGCAGAGAAGAGACCCAGTACTTC.

This clonotype turned up a few times. The chain uses TRBV6-2 or TRBV6-3 and TRBJ2-7, with a weak D call TRBD2 (5 bases). This CDR3 is built from 12 residues. CDR1 and CDR2 from the germline V gene are MNHEY and SVGEGT. V dropped 4 bases and J dropped 6 bases, with 10 bases sitting between them. The CDR3 region is CASSLRVGEQYF. The CDR3 DNA sequence: TGTGCCAGCAGTTTGAGGGTGGGCGAGCAGTACTTC.